These 23 T cell receptor beta chains were sequenced from one sample in a study of neurological immune-mediated disorders. TCRdb recomputed calls from the 5' RACE reads with MiXCR, one row per CDR3 protein. The sample lists about 84,000 distinct CDR3 sequences; approximately 10% were seen once. Sequenced input: PBMCs. These receptors all stem from a man aged 40-50 years in good health.

The table lists this clonotype with many counts. The V and J genes are TRBV5-1 and TRBJ2-2; TRBD2 matches at 7 bases. Germline trimming cut 4 bases from V and 3 bases from J; bases unmatched to any gene: 6. The length of the CDR3 is 15 residues. Germline V gene lookup returns CDR1 SGHRS and CDR2 YFSETQ. CDR3 in amino acids: CASSLRLADTGELFF. CDR3 bases: TGCGCCAGCAGCCTCCGACTAGCAGACACCGGGGAGCTGTTTTTT.

This clonotype was observed many times. The chain couples TRBV5-1 to TRBJ2-2; unclear D gene. Trimming stripped 5 bases from V and 5 bases from J, with 10 bases between. CDR1 SGHRS and CDR2 YFSETQ come from the germline V gene. The CDR3 runs 13 residues. DNA of the CDR3: TGCGCCAGCAGAATTCCCCTAACCGGGGAGCTGTTTTTT. Encoded protein: CASRIPLTGELFF. The full variable domain, its missing parts supplied by reference TRBV5-1 and TRBJ2-2, is KAGVTQTPRYLIKTRGQQVTLSCSPISGHRSVSWYQQTPGQGLQFLFEYFSETQRNKGNFPGRFSGRQFSNSRSEMNVSTLELGDSALYLCASRIPLTGELFFGEGSRLTVL.

Many counts were recorded for this clonotype. The chain combines TRBV7-2 with TRBJ1-2; D is unclear. From germline, CDR1 is SGHTA and CDR2 FQGNSA. V lost 5 bases and J 5 bases, leaving 15 bases between the germline ends. The CDR3 totals 14 residues. The CDR3 region is CASSPLTLLYGYTF. As DNA, the CDR3 is TGTGCCAGCAGCCCCCTCACCCTCCTATATGGCTACACCTTC.

To note about this clonotype: A read error is possible here, since a much larger clone lies one base away. V usage is TRBV28 and J usage is TRBJ2-5; maybe TRBD2 (6 bases). The germline gives CDR1 MDHEN, CDR2 SYDVKM. The CDR3 runs 14 residues. CDR3 bases: TGTGCCAGCAGTTTACTTACGTCGGGGGAGACCCGGTACTTC. It yields the protein CASSLLTSGETRYF.

V and J are TRBV19 and TRBJ2-1; a possible D gene is TRBD2 (6 bases). Germline V gives CDR1 LNHDA, CDR2 SQIVND (reference sequence). With 4 bases removed from V and 9 bases from J, the gap between germline ends came to 13 bases. The CDR3 spans 13 residues. The CDR3, as DNA: TGTGCCAGTAGTACTATGCCCGGGGGTGAGCAGTTCTTC. The encoded protein is CASSTMPGGEQFF.

V and J are TRBV6-6 and TRBJ1-1; TRBD1 matches at 7 bases. Trimming cost V 6 bases and J 4 bases; bases outside gene matches: 11. CDR1 and CDR2 (germline): MNHNY, SVGAGI (reference sequence). The CDR3 totals 15 residues. As DNA, the CDR3 is TGTGCCAGCAGACGAATACAGGGGTGGAGCACTGAAGCTTTCTTT. Translation gives CASRRIQGWSTEAFF.

The table lists this clonotype with a few counts. The chain recombines TRBV7-9 with TRBJ2-3; 10 nucleotides align to TRBD1. Germline CDR1 SEHNR, CDR2 FQNEAQ (reference sequence). The CDR3 runs to 15 residues. Unmatched junction bases numbered 5, after V lost 5 bases and J lost 3 bases. CDR3 sequence: CASSVDRGRTDTQYF. In DNA, the CDR3 is TGTGCCAGCAGCGTTGACAGGGGGCGTACAGATACGCAGTATTTT.

There are many counts of this clonotype. J is TRBJ1-2 and V is TRBV25-1; 7 nucleotides align to TRBD1. The CDR3 spans 13 residues. Germline lookup yields CDR1 MGHDK and CDR2 SYGVNS. Germline trimming cut 6 bases from V and 8 bases from J; bases unmatched to any gene: 9. This CDR3 reads CASSRQGGYGYTF. The CDR3, as DNA: TGTGCCAGCAGCAGACAGGGTGGTTACGGCTACACCTTC.

A few counts support this clonotype. The chain employs TRBV20-1 and TRBJ1-6; no definite D call. Trimming removed 6 bases at V and 7 bases at J, with 25 bases between. The length of the CDR3 is 17 residues. Per the germline V gene, CDR1 is DFQATT and CDR2 is SNEGSKA (reference sequence). This chain's CDR3 is CSAQPPSFGSLNSPLHF. CDR3 bases: TGCAGTGCCCAACCCCCAAGTTTTGGGTCGTTAAATTCACCCCTCCACTTT.

This clonotype showed up many times. This chain connects TRBV7-2 to TRBJ1-4, with unresolved D. The CDR3 is made up of 13 amino acids. The V end lost 1 base, the J end lost 7 bases, and 7 bases lay between the germline ends. Germline V lookup: CDR1 SGHTA, CDR2 FQGNSA. This CDR3 is CASSLGSSEKLFF. CDR3 nucleotide sequence: TGTGCCAGCAGCTTAGGGTCCTCTGAAAAACTGTTTTTT.

Many counts were recorded for this clonotype. J is TRBJ1-1 and V is TRBV5-5; the D is unclear. The CDR3 sequence is 14 residues long. From germline, CDR1 is SGHKS and CDR2 YYEKEE (reference sequence). V was cut by 0 bases and J by 3 bases, with 9 bases left in between. In DNA form, the CDR3 reads TGTGCCAGCAGCTTGGAACCAGTCCACACTGAAGCTTTCTTT. This encodes CASSLEPVHTEAFF.

V is TRBV5-1 and J is TRBJ1-2; 11 positions agree with TRBD1. The J segment lost 8 bases and the V segment lost 4 bases, leaving 7 bases of the junction unmatched. Per the germline V gene, CDR1 is SGHRS and CDR2 is YFSETQ. The CDR3 is 14 amino acids. The CDR3 region is CASSPGQGDGGYTF. DNA for the CDR3: TGCGCCAGCAGCCCGGGACAGGGGGACGGAGGCTACACCTTC.

This clonotype was seen ten or more times. This CDR3 reads CASSFEPATSYEQYF. Written as DNA, the CDR3 is TGTGCCAGCAGTTTCGAGCCAGCAACCTCCTACGAGCAGTACTTC. This chain connects TRBV28 to TRBJ2-7; D is unclear. Trimming took off 3 bases at V and 0 bases at J, with 12 bases between the two ends. The CDR3 is made up of 15 amino acids. CDR1 MDHEN and CDR2 SYDVKM come from the germline V gene.

At least ten counts were recorded for this clonotype. The chain uses TRBV5-5 and TRBJ2-5; the D call may be TRBD1 or TRBD2 (6 bases each). This CDR3 is built from 15 residues. The ends were cut back, 4 bases at V and 2 bases at J, with 15 bases in the middle. The germline gives CDR1 SGHKS, CDR2 YYEKEE (reference sequence). The CDR3 bases are TGTGCCAGCAGCCTGGAGGGGGGCATTCAAGAGACCCAGTACTTC. This translates into CASSLEGGIQETQYF.

This clonotype has at least ten counts. The chain combines TRBV9 with TRBJ2-7, with D perhaps given as TRBD1 or TRBD2 (5 bases each). Trimming cost V 3 bases and J 2 bases, with 9 bases left between them. Per germline, CDR1 SGDLS and CDR2 YYNGEE. The CDR3 extends over 13 amino acids. The CDR3 DNA reads TGTGCCAGCAGCGCCGGGACCACCTACGAGCAGTACTTC. It translates to CASSAGTTYEQYF.

This clonotype was observed at least ten times. This chain connects TRBV7-9 to TRBJ1-1, with 7 bases aligning to TRBD1. Germline assignment: CDR1 SEHNR and CDR2 FQNEAQ (reference sequence). Trimming at V came to 2 bases and at J to 1 base, leaving 13 bases not matched to a gene. There are 18 residues in the CDR3. For the CDR3, the DNA is TGTGCCAGCAGCTTATCTCCACTGAGGGGGACAGCGAACACTGAAGCTTTCTTT. It yields the protein CASSLSPLRGTANTEAFF.

This clonotype has a count of ten or more. The V and J genes are TRBV20-1 and TRBJ2-1; 10 bases agree with TRBD1. J was trimmed by 8 bases and V by 6 bases; bases with no gene match: 13. Germline V gene data show CDR1 as DFQATT and CDR2 as SNEGSKA (reference sequence). The CDR3 covers 15 residues. CDR3 sequence (DNA): TGCAGTGCCACCGGGACAGGGGTCCGGGGCGATGAGCAGTTCTTC. Translation gives CSATGTGVRGDEQFF.

This clonotype came up many times. The CDR3 loop reads CATSDSGHPEQYF. CDR3 sequence (DNA): TGTGCCACCAGTGATTCGGGACACCCCGAGCAGTACTTC. The chain carries TRBV24-1 and TRBJ2-7; maybe TRBD1 (6 bases). V lost 2 bases, J lost 6 bases, and 10 bases lay in between. This CDR3 is built from 13 residues. Per germline, CDR1 KGHDR and CDR2 SFDVKD.

The table lists this clonotype with many counts. The V call is TRBV28, the J call TRBJ1-4, with a weak D call TRBD1 (6 bases). With 6 bases removed from V and 5 bases from J, the gap between germline ends came to 10 bases. This CDR3 has 13 residues. The V gene's germline CDR1 is MDHEN and CDR2 SYDVKM. DNA for the CDR3: TGTGCCAGCAGCCTGAGGGGGAATGAAAAACTGTTTTTT. Protein: CASSLRGNEKLFF.

This clonotype was counted at least ten times. This rearrangement joins TRBV14 to TRBJ1-2, with D unresolved. CDR1 and CDR2 from the germline V gene are SGHDN and FVKESK. V was trimmed by 3 bases and J by 8 bases, leaving 7 bases between them. This CDR3 is built from 11 residues. CDR3 protein: CASSHSGGYTF. CDR3 DNA sequence: TGTGCCAGCAGCCACTCTGGCGGCTACACCTTC.

V is TRBV20-1 and J is TRBJ2-7; unclear D gene. The CDR3 runs 13 residues. Trimming cost V 2 bases and J 1 base, with 9 bases left between them. Germline V gene data show CDR1 as DFQATT and CDR2 as SNEGSKA (reference sequence). This CDR3 is CSARRGLSYEQYF. Written as DNA, the CDR3 is TGCAGTGCTAGACGTGGTTTATCCTACGAGCAGTACTTC.

This clonotype came up a few times. The chain employs TRBV13 and TRBJ2-1; the match to TRBD2 covers 11 bases. J lost 8 bases, V lost 5 bases, and 8 bases had no gene match. The germline V gene encodes CDR1 PRHDT and CDR2 FYEKMQ (reference sequence). The CDR3 runs 15 residues. CDR3 region: CASSVRLAGSHEQFF. The CDR3 nucleotides are TGTGCCAGCAGCGTGCGACTAGCGGGAAGCCATGAGCAGTTCTTC. Full variable domain (rest looked up from reference TRBV13 and TRBJ2-1): AAGVIQSPRHLIKEKRETATLKCYPIPRHDTVYWYQQGPGQDPQFLISFYEKMQSDKGSIPDRFSAQQFSDYHSELNMSSLELGDSALYFCASSVRLAGSHEQFFGPGTRLTVL.

This clonotype has at least ten counts. This rearrangement joins TRBV29-1 to TRBJ1-6; D is perhaps TRBD1 (5 bases). In germline, CDR1 is SQVTM, CDR2 ANQGSEA. Trimming shortened V by 4 bases and J by 5 bases, and 15 bases separated the two germline ends. The CDR3 loop spans 15 amino acids. As DNA, the CDR3 is TGCAGCGTTGTATCAGGGATCGTTCATAATTCACCCCTCCACTTT. Translated: CSVVSGIVHNSPLHF.